The sequence of this TCR beta chain was determined in a study of blood T cells in healthy people across ages. Overall study results and limits: Fewer expanded clones and more diversity marked long-lived versus aged donors.

V lost 6 bases to trimming and J lost 4 bases; unmatched junction nucleotides: 10. The CDR3 sequence is 16 residues long. Germline V gene lookup returns CDR1 SNHLY and CDR2 FYNNEI. A remark on this clonotype: Its antigen remains unidentified.

The authors extracted at least 5 micrograms of total RNA per sample. A J-beta primer mix and a sample-barcoded 5' primer were used in a second PCR of about 6 to 12 cycles. TCRdb re-derived calls from the 5' RACE reads in MiXCR, one entry per CDR3 protein. The table has roughly 800,000 distinct CDR3 sequences, around 25% seen once. The data were also submitted as part of a second study, on T cells of mothers and their children. That work adds: The people who donated were a few healthy Caucasian mothers and their six children. Over 9.5 million TCR beta CDR3 reads were obtained from each mother, and approximately 3 million from each child.

The sample comprised blood. The V call is TRBV2, the J call TRBJ2-2; TRBD1 agrees at 8 bases. This TCR came from a boy under 18 in good health. The CDR3 sequence is CASSERQGLVTGELFF. In nucleotides, the CDR3 is TGTGCCAGCAGCGAGAGACAGGGGTTGGTCACCGGGGAGCTGTTTTTT.